The entry that follows covers one T cell receptor beta chain sequence. Its specificity is not known. The protocol was immunoSEQ multiplex PCR, while the TCRdb copy is restricted to in-frame clones and leaves out a portion. The sample lists about 170,000 clones, 80% to 90% seen once, with 6.9% in the top ten. The sample is drawn from a study of T cell responses to AZD1222 COVID-19 vaccine. General study results and limits: No day 14 peak samples; only post-peak repertoires were characterized.

Trimming pared 6 bases from V and 0 bases from J, leaving 6 bases between. Per germline, CDR1 SEHNR and CDR2 FQNEAQ (reference sequence). This CDR3 comprises 12 residues. The source is an adult in good health. The input for sequencing was peripheral blood, taken on day 0 of AZD1222 vaccination. J is TRBJ2-7 and V is TRBV7-9; D not resolved. In nucleotides, the CDR3 is TGTGCCAGCAGTCAGAGCTCCTACGAGCAGTACTTC. Translation gives CASSQSSYEQYF.